A selection of T cell receptor beta chains follows, all from one sample in a study of PD-1 blockade in classical Hodgkin lymphoma. The protocol was immunoSEQ multiplex PCR, while the TCRdb copy is restricted to in-frame clones and leaves out a portion. The table lists roughly 40,000 clones, 60% to 70% of them singletons. The sequences come from peripheral blood mononuclear cells (PBMCs), collected before the fourth cycle of nivolumab. These receptor sequences come from a human donor with classical Hodgkin lymphoma. The CDR3 runs from the conserved cysteine through the conserved F or W. Each record gives: J gene, D gene, clone size, CDR3 length, V gene, CDR3 protein, CDR3 DNA. D genes are given only for firm matches. Rows may omit the clone size; those that give it use once, few, many or a size class.

TRBJ2-3	.	once	12	TRBV7-8	CASSWTTDTQYF	TGTGCCAGCAGCTGGACTACAGATACGCAGTATTTT
TRBJ2-3	TRBD2	.	14	TRBV5-6	CASSQGLAIDTQYF	TGTGCCAGCAGCCAGGGACTAGCGATAGATACGCAGTATTTT
TRBJ1-1	.	.	12	TRBV15	CATSRLPPEAFF	TGTGCCACCAGCAGATTACCCCCTGAAGCTTTCTTT
TRBJ2-6	.	.	15	TRBV4-2	CASSPKHSGANVLTF	TGTGCCAGCAGCCCAAAACACTCTGGGGCCAACGTCCTGACTTTC
TRBJ1-6	.	many	15	TRBV21-1	CAIRTGVSYNSPLHF	TGTGCCATCCGGACAGGGGTTTCCTATAATTCACCCCTCCACTTT
TRBJ2-5	.	.	16	TRBV19	CASAAGRGRPQETQYF	TGTGCCAGTGCGGCCGGGCGGGGGCGACCTCAAGAGACCCAGTACTTC
TRBJ1-3	.	.	14	TRBV6-6	CASRLGGSGNTIYF	TGTGCCAGCAGACTAGGGGGATCTGGAAACACCATATATTTT
TRBJ1-4	.	.	12	TRBV5-4	CASSQLSEKLFF	TGTGCCAGCAGCCAGTTAAGTGAAAAACTGTTTTTT
TRBJ2-2	.	.	14	TRBV30	CAGRNSGNTGELFF	TGTGCCGGGAGAAATAGCGGGAACACCGGGGAGCTGTTTTTT
TRBJ1-6	TRBD1	once	13	TRBV30	CACSDRENSPLHF	TGTGCCTGTTCCGACAGGGAAAATTCACCCCTCCACTTT
TRBJ1-5	TRBD1	.	13	TRBV7-8	CASSYDRGQPQHF	TGTGCCAGCAGCTACGACAGGGGTCAGCCCCAGCATTTT
TRBJ1-1	TRBD1	.	15	TRBV11-2	CASSYSTGGNTEAFF	TGTGCCAGCAGCTACTCGACAGGGGGGAACACTGAAGCTTTCTTT
TRBJ1-2	TRBD1	.	13	TRBV6-6	CASSYLGTGGYTF	TGTGCCAGCAGTTACTTGGGGACAGGCGGCTACACCTTC
TRBJ1-1	TRBD1	once	17	TRBV5-8	CASSLAMMLAGGPEAFF	TGTGCCAGCAGCTTGGCCATGATGTTGGCAGGGGGACCTGAAGCTTTCTTT
TRBJ2-7	TRBD2	.	17	TRBV9	CASSEDRELAVPREQYF	TGTGCCAGCAGCGAGGATCGGGAGCTAGCGGTCCCTCGTGAGCAGTACTTC
TRBJ1-2	.	.	13	TRBV5-5	CASSLLGNYGYTF	TGTGCCAGCAGCTTGCTGGGAAACTATGGCTACACCTTC
TRBJ2-5	.	.	16	TRBV2	CATPRRLGDTKETQYF	TGTGCCACCCCCCGGAGGTTGGGGGATACAAAAGAGACCCAGTACTTC
TRBJ2-1	TRBD1	.	15	TRBV28	CASSPSGTGVDEQFF	TGTGCCAGCAGTCCCTCCGGGACAGGGGTCGATGAGCAGTTCTTC
TRBJ2-1	.	.	15	TRBV25-1	CASSSGQVRANEQFF	TGTGCCAGCAGTTCCGGGCAGGTGAGGGCCAATGAGCAGTTCTTC
TRBJ2-2	.	.	16	TRBV11-3	CASSSRGSKNTGELFF	TGTGCCAGCAGCTCCCGGGGTTCTAAGAACACCGGGGAGCTGTTTTTT
TRBJ2-7	.	few	12	TRBV28	CASKYEGYEQYF	TGTGCCAGCAAATATGAGGGCTACGAGCAGTACTTC
TRBJ2-2	TRBD1	.	15	TRBV6-1	CASSEVRQGAGELFF	TGTGCCAGCAGTGAAGTGCGGCAGGGGGCCGGGGAGCTGTTTTTT
TRBJ1-1	TRBD1	.	13	TRBV7-9	CASRDRGRTEAFF	TGTGCCAGCAGGGACAGGGGTCGGACTGAAGCTTTCTTT
TRBJ2-7	TRBD1	.	17	TRBV7-2	CASSWVSGTGEPYEQYF	TGTGCCAGCAGTTGGGTTTCCGGGACAGGGGAACCATACGAGCAGTACTTC
TRBJ2-2	.	medium-sized	14	TRBV4-3	CASSQERHTGELFF	TGCGCCAGCAGCCAAGAACGTCACACCGGGGAGCTGTTTTTT
TRBJ2-5	.	few	13	TRBV2	CASSDSRRRTQYF	TGTGCCAGCAGTGACTCCCGTAGAAGGACCCAGTACTTC
TRBJ2-4	.	.	13	TRBV27	CASSLDRKNIQYF	TGTGCCAGCAGTTTAGACAGAAAAAACATTCAGTACTTC
TRBJ2-7	TRBD2	few	16	TRBV28	CASSFPPASGIREQYF	TGTGCCAGCAGTTTCCCCCCGGCTAGCGGGATTCGCGAGCAGTACTTC
TRBJ2-2	.	.	15	TRBV6-4	CASKRELNSAGELFF	TGTGCCAGCAAACGTGAACTAAACAGCGCCGGGGAGCTGTTTTTT
TRBJ2-7	.	many	16	TRBV18	CASSQLQGPSTYEQYF	TGTGCCAGCTCTCAGCTTCAGGGGCCCTCTACCTACGAGCAGTACTTC
TRBJ1-4	.	.	15	TRBV27	CASSDPGLANEKLFF	TGTGCCAGCAGTGACCCTGGGCTAGCTAATGAAAAACTGTTTTTT
TRBJ2-7	TRBD2	.	16	TRBV27	CASSSPRLAGENEQYF	TGTGCCAGCAGTTCCCCGCGATTAGCGGGAGAGAACGAGCAGTACTTC
TRBJ1-2	TRBD1	.	15	TRBV19	CASSSDRAENYGYTF	TGTGCCAGTAGTAGTGACAGGGCCGAGAACTATGGCTACACCTTC
TRBJ2-2	.	few	16	TRBV5-1	CASSLVGRINTGELFF	TGCGCCAGCAGCTTGGTCGGACGGATCAACACCGGGGAGCTGTTTTTT
TRBJ1-6	TRBD1	.	21	TRBV5-1	CASSPRPVGNSYDRENSPLHF	TGCGCCAGCAGCCCCCGGCCGGTCGGGAACAGCTACGACAGGGAAAATTCACCCCTCCACTTT
TRBJ2-7	.	once	16	TRBV9	CASSPPPRDGSYEQYF	TGTGCCAGCAGCCCCCCACCCCGGGACGGCTCCTACGAGCAGTACTTC
TRBJ1-3	.	.	13	TRBV7-2	CASSSASGNTIYF	TGTGCCAGCAGCTCCGCGTCTGGAAACACCATATATTTT
TRBJ2-6	.	.	14	TRBV7-6	CASSQYSGANVLTF	TGTGCCAGCAGCCAATACTCTGGGGCCAACGTCCTGACTTTC
TRBJ2-7	.	.	11	TRBV19	CASSGRDEQYF	TGTGCCAGCTCAGGACGAGACGAGCAGTACTTC
TRBJ2-3	TRBD2	.	16	TRBV10-3	CAISSLAGGNTDTQYF	TGTGCCATCAGTTCCCTAGCGGGAGGGAACACAGATACGCAGTATTTT
TRBJ2-5	.	.	14	TRBV5-1	CASSLRGRQETQYF	TGCGCCAGCAGCCTCCGAGGCCGCCAAGAGACCCAGTACTTC